This TCR beta chain emerged from a study of CD8 T cells in ankylosing spondylitis. Overall study results and limits: Certain motif variants had earlier appeared in reactive arthritis synovial fluid and blood. Ankylosing spondylitis blood appeared to be characterized by a TCR beta motif of fewer than ten highly homologous variants.

Quantitative 5'-RACE with molecular barcodes was used to make the TCR beta libraries. TCRdb used MiXCR to reprocess the 5' RACE reads, holding one entry per CDR3 protein. Here the sample spans under 950,000 distinct CDR3 sequences, about 20% being singletons. This clonotype has only a few counts. Its target is not known. This CDR3 comprises 15 residues. The V gene's germline CDR1 is KGHSY and CDR2 FQNENV. The junction had 4 bases not matched to a gene; V was cut back by 1 base and J by 4 bases. The source is a male donor with ankylosing spondylitis. The rearrangement links TRBV16 to TRBJ1-1, with TRBD1 identical over 9 bases. Sequenced: blood, either unsorted or a sorted T cell fraction (not recorded which). The CDR3 coding sequence is TGTGCCAGCAGCCAATGGGGACAGGGAAGCACTGAAGCTTTCTTT. This codes for CASSQWGQGSTEAFF.